This T cell receptor beta chain was profiled in a study of early T cells in non-severe SARS-CoV-2 infection. Study details: Sequencing of unsorted whole blood was done on bulk RNA, leaving chains unpaired.

Germline V gives CDR1 SGHDT, CDR2 YYEEEE. The V and J ends lost 2 bases and 2 bases respectively, with 14 bases between them. The CDR3 runs 16 residues. Unique molecular identifiers tagged individual cDNA molecules. One entry per CDR3 protein, called by TCRdb with MiXCR from the 5' RACE reads. This sample carries about 98,000 distinct CDR3 sequences, under 15% of them seen once, and the ten largest clones take about 6.2%. This clonotype was seen ten or more times. The source material was whole blood. The source is an adult who was a healthcare worker with PCR-confirmed SARS-CoV-2 infection or an uninfected control (not recorded which). The chain employs TRBV5-6 and TRBJ2-1; the D call may be TRBD1 or TRBD2 (5 bases each). CDR3 bases: TGTGCCAGCAGCTTAACGGGACCCGCCGCCTACAATGAGCAGTTCTTC. It specifies CASSLTGPAAYNEQFF. The variable domain in full, with the rest retrieved from reference TRBV5-6 and TRBJ2-1, is DAGVTQSPTHLIKTRGQQVTLRCSPKSGHDTVSWYQQALGQGPQFIFQYYEEEERQRGNFPDRFSGHQFPNYSSELNVNALLLGDSALYLCASSLTGPAAYNEQFFGPGTRLTVL.